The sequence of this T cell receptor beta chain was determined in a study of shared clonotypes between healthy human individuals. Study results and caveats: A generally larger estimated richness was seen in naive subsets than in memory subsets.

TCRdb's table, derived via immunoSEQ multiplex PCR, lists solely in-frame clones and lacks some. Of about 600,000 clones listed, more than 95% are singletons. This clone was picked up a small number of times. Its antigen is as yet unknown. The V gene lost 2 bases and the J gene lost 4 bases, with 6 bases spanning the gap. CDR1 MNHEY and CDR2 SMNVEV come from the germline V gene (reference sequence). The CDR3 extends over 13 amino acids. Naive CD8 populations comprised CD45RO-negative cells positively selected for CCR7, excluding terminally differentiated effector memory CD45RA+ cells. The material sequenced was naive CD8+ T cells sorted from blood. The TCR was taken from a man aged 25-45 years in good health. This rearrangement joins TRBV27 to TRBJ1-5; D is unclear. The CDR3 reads CASSLQVNQPQHF. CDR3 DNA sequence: TGTGCCAGCAGTTTACAGGTTAATCAGCCCCAGCATTTT.